The 20 T cell receptor beta chains listed next were all sequenced from one sample in a study of cytotoxic CD8 clonotypes in ibrutinib-treated CLL. Repertoires were generated with immunoSEQ multiplex PCR, while TCRdb's copy carries only in-frame clones and drops some. The table includes about 68,000 clones, around nine tenths detected once. The specimen comprised PBMCs, sampled after 12 months of ibrutinib treatment. The receptors derive from a human donor with chronic lymphocytic leukemia.

J is TRBJ2-7 and V is TRBV15; D possibly corresponds to TRBD1 (6 bases). V lost 5 bases, J lost 0 bases, and 8 bases lay in between. The germline V gene has CDR1 LNHNV and CDR2 YYDKDF (reference sequence). The CDR3 sequence is 13 residues long. CDR3 bases: TGTGCCACCAGCCCGGGACACTCCTACGAGCAGTACTTC. It is translated as CATSPGHSYEQYF.

J is TRBJ1-2 and V is TRBV15; D is unclear. The CDR3 runs 13 residues. Germline loops: CDR1 LNHNV, CDR2 YYDKDF (reference sequence). V gave up 0 bases and J gave up 8 bases, with 10 bases separating them. The CDR3 is CATSREAKGGYTF. As DNA, the CDR3 is TGTGCCACCAGCAGAGAAGCGAAGGGCGGCTACACCTTC. Full variable domain (missing parts from reference TRBV15 and TRBJ1-2): DAMVIQNPRYQVTQFGKPVTLSCSQTLNHNVMYWYQQKSSQAPKLLFHYYDKDFNNEADTPDNFQSRRPNTSFCFLDIRSPGLGDTAMYLCATSREAKGGYTFGSGTRLTVV.

The CDR3 spells CASSAGQGKGNQPQHF. CDR3 in DNA: TGTGCCAGCAGCGCCGGACAGGGGAAAGGCAATCAGCCCCAGCATTTT. V is TRBV7-9 and J is TRBJ1-5; 9 bases match TRBD1. Germline loops: CDR1 SEHNR, CDR2 FQNEAQ (reference sequence). J gave up 2 bases and V 5 bases, and 7 bases lay outside the gene matches. The CDR3 has 16 residues.

This chain links TRBV30 with TRBJ1-1; weak D call: TRBD1 (6 bases). Trimming removed 3 bases at V and 6 bases at J, with 14 bases between. The CDR3 spans 13 residues. Germline loops: CDR1 GTSNPN, CDR2 SVGIG (reference sequence). CDR3 nucleotides: TGTGCCTGGAGGACTTCAGGGGACGCTGAAGCTTTCTTT. This codes for CAWRTSGDAEAFF.

The genes are TRBV19 and TRBJ2-1; D is perhaps TRBD1 (6 bases). CDR3 size: 14 residues. Germline loops: CDR1 LNHDA, CDR2 SQIVND (reference sequence). Trimming pared 0 bases from V and 10 bases from J, leaving 13 bases between. The CDR3 is CASSIDPQGDEQFF. In nucleotides, the CDR3 is TGTGCCAGTAGTATAGATCCACAGGGAGACGAGCAGTTCTTC.

This chain links TRBV7-2 with TRBJ1-1; maybe TRBD1 (6 bases). The CDR3 length is 16 residues. The ends were cut back, 5 bases at V and 4 bases at J, with 20 bases in the middle. Germline CDR1 is SGHTA and CDR2 is FQGNSA. CDR3 DNA: TGTGCCAGCAGCCTACAGGGAGGGCGAGTGGGCACTGAAGCTTTCTTT. It codes for CASSLQGGRVGTEAFF.

The chain employs TRBV7-9 and TRBJ1-1, with a tentative D call TRBD1 (5 bases). V lost 2 bases and J lost 4, with 20 bases in between. Germline lookup yields CDR1 SEHNR and CDR2 FQNEAQ (reference sequence). This CDR3 region has 17 residues. CDR3 region: CASSLFLVSITGTEAFF. CDR3 DNA sequence: TGTGCCAGCAGCTTATTCCTAGTGTCGATAACAGGCACTGAAGCTTTCTTT.

J is TRBJ1-5 and V is TRBV4-1, with D unresolved. This CDR3 is 16 amino acids long. The germline V and J ends were trimmed by 0 bases and 2 bases, with 11 bases remaining between them. The germline V gene encodes CDR1 MGHRA and CDR2 YSYEKL. DNA of the CDR3: TGCGCCAGCAGCCAAGATCTTTCAGGAGGCAATCAGCCCCAGCATTTT. This encodes CASSQDLSGGNQPQHF.

The chain has TRBV7-3 and TRBJ2-1; 9 bases match TRBD2. The V gene end was trimmed by 0 bases and the J gene end by 6 bases; junction bases not matched to a gene: 3. Germline lookup yields CDR1 SGHTA and CDR2 FQGTGA. CDR3 length: 15 residues. The DNA of the CDR3 is TGTGCCAGCAGCTTAACGCTAGCGGGAAGCAATGAGCAGTTCTTC. Its protein product is CASSLTLAGSNEQFF.

This clone came up a few times. In DNA, the CDR3 is TGCAGCGGCGCCGGGGCCTTCGGGGGAGAACTGTTTTTT. Its translation: CSGAGAFGGELFF. The genes are TRBV29-1 and TRBJ1-4, with D possibly matching TRBD1 (5 bases). V gave up 7 bases and J gave up 12 bases, with 21 bases separating them. Per germline, CDR1 SQVTM and CDR2 ANQGSEA. The CDR3 spans 13 residues.

This chain uses TRBV7-9 with TRBJ1-1; D possibly corresponds to TRBD1 (6 bases). The V gene lost 4 bases and the J gene lost 7 bases, with 31 bases spanning the gap. This CDR3 comprises 19 residues. Germline V gene data show CDR1 as SEHNR and CDR2 as FQNEAQ (reference sequence). CDR3 residues: CASSSAARGKLWGYDEAFF. Written as DNA, the CDR3 is TGTGCCAGCAGCTCCGCGGCCAGGGGAAAGTTGTGGGGGTATGATGAAGCTTTCTTT.

The genes are TRBV6-5 and TRBJ2-3; D might be TRBD2 (6 bases). Germline V CDR1 and CDR2: MNHEY, SVGAGI. Trimming removed 6 bases at V and 2 bases at J, with 9 bases between. This CDR3 is built from 13 residues. DNA of the CDR3: TGTGCCAGCAGGGGGGGAAACACAGATACGCAGTATTTT. Its protein is CASRGGNTDTQYF.

The CDR3 protein is CASSLWGGETQYF. As DNA, the CDR3 is TGTGCCAGCAGCTTGTGGGGTGGAGAGACCCAGTACTTC. The rearrangement uses TRBV5-6 and TRBJ2-5; D is uncertain. The CDR3 extends over 13 amino acids. Germline V gene lookup returns CDR1 SGHDT and CDR2 YYEEEE. V was trimmed by 1 base and J by 4 bases, leaving 8 bases between them.

This sequence joins TRBV5-4 and TRBJ2-7; 14 bases are shared with TRBD2. The CDR3 contains 15 residues. Germline assignment: CDR1 SGHNT and CDR2 YYREEE (reference sequence). Losses at the gene ends were 4 bases for V and 3 bases for J; bases not matched to a gene: 3. CDR3 bases: TGTGCCAGCAGCCTGGGGACTAGCGGGAGCTACGAGCAGTACTTC. Protein product: CASSLGTSGSYEQYF.

The chain employs TRBV4-3 and TRBJ2-7, with 7 bases matching TRBD2. V dropped 0 bases and J dropped 0; count of bases not matched to a gene: 8. The CDR3 has 17 residues. Germline CDR1 LGHNA, CDR2 YSLEER. The CDR3 reads CASSQDLEAGVSYEQYF. The CDR3 nucleotides are TGCGCCAGCAGCCAAGATTTAGAGGCGGGAGTCTCCTACGAGCAGTACTTC.

The chain employs TRBV7-2 and TRBJ2-1; D is undetermined. V lost 5 bases and J lost 8, with 10 bases in between. CDR3 length: 12 residues. The germline gives CDR1 SGHTA, CDR2 FQGNSA. The CDR3 DNA is TGTGCCAGCAGCGAGGTCCGGGATGAGCAGTTCTTC. Its protein product is CASSEVRDEQFF. The full variable domain, its missing parts supplied by reference TRBV7-2 and TRBJ2-1, is GAGVSQSPSNKVTEKGKDVELRCDPISGHTALYWYRQSLGQGLEFLIYFQGNSAPDKSGLPSDRFSAERTGGSVSTLTIQRTQQEDSAVYLCASSEVRDEQFFGPGTRLTVL.

The chain recombines TRBV18 with TRBJ1-3; TRBD1 agrees at 8 bases. The germline CDR1 and CDR2 sequences are KGHSH and LQKENI. V was pared by 0 bases and J by 15 bases, with 4 bases of the junction left unmatched. The CDR3 is 12 residues long. This chain's CDR3 is CASSPPDRATYF. The DNA of the CDR3 is TGTGCCAGCTCACCACCGGACAGGGCAACATATTTT.

This clone was recorded only once. The V and J genes are TRBV18 and TRBJ1-4; 8 positions agree with TRBD1. The CDR3 consists of 14 residues. Germline values: CDR1 KGHSH, CDR2 LQKENI. J lost 12 bases, V lost 4 bases, and 10 bases had no gene match. The CDR3 protein is CASSLDRAEVELFF. The CDR3 bases are TGTGCCAGCTCACTGGACAGGGCGGAGGTAGAACTGTTTTTT.

The V and J genes are TRBV19 and TRBJ2-7, with 9 bases lining up with TRBD1. This CDR3 comprises 14 residues. Germline lookup yields CDR1 LNHDA and CDR2 SQIVND (reference sequence). V shed 7 bases, J shed 4 bases, and the junction held 8 bases outside the gene matches. This CDR3 is CASKGRDRDYEQYF. CDR3 sequence (DNA): TGTGCCAGTAAAGGCCGGGACAGGGATTACGAGCAGTACTTC.

The chain has TRBV29-1 and TRBJ1-2; 7 bases match TRBD1. The V and J ends lost 1 base and 7 bases, in that order; junction bases with no gene match: 9. Looked up from germline, CDR1 is SQVTM and CDR2 is ANQGSEA. The CDR3 has 14 residues. The CDR3 loop reads CSVEGRSRGAGYTF. CDR3 sequence (DNA): TGCAGCGTTGAAGGCCGTAGCAGGGGGGCTGGCTACACCTTC.